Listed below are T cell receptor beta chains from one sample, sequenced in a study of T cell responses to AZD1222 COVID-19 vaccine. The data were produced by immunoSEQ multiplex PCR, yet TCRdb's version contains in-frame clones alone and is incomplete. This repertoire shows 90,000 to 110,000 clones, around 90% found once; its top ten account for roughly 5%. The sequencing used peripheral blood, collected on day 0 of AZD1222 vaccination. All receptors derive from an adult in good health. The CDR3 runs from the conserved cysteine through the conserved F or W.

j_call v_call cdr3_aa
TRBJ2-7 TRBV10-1 CASSEGADYEQYF
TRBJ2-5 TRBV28 CASSSRQWKVGETQYF
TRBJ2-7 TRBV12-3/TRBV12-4 CASSGRTGDEQYF
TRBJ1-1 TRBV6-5 CASSYSGSNTEAFF
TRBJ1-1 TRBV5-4 CASSSGLPKTEAFF
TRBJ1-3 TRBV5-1 CASSTGQGAGNTIYF
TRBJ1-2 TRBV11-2 CASSLSPILYGYTF
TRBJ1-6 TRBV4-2 CASSQVRQPPLHF
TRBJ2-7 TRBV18 CASSMTGEQYF
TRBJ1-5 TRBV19 CASKGEGSNQPQHF
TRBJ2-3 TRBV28 CASSFVIGEAEDTQYF
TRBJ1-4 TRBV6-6 CASSAPGQTNEKLFF
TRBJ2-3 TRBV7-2 CASSVPGRPDTQYF
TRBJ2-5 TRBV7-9 CASSFAAGGPETQYF
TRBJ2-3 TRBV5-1 CASSLGEVVDTQYF
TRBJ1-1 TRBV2 CASSEAGEAFF
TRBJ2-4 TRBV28 CASSIQGAKAYF